This entry is about one T cell receptor beta chain. This sample was taken from a study of blood T cell repertoires in COVID-19. Across the study: The samples span acute and convalescent COVID-19 from the United States, Italy and Spain.

Per the study methods: How many nucleated cells were present was estimated from reference gene primer amplification. The method was immunoSEQ multiplex PCR; TCRdb's version includes in-frame clones alone and lacks a portion of them. The D gene and trimming were derived from the DNA, and the V and J assignments and clone size from that table. The profile shows more than 250,000 clones, roughly 89% of them singletons. Losses at the gene ends were 1 base for V and 3 bases for J; bases not matched to a gene: 1. CDR1 and CDR2 from the germline V gene are LGHDT and YNNKEL (reference sequence). The CDR3 sequence is 14 residues long. Participants had their cohort set by participant-reported clinical history. Among Cohort 3 donors, those recovered had two negative PCRs, clearance, or symptom resolution.

This sequence was found in a woman in her forties who had recovered from COVID-19. The chain employs TRBV3-1 (or the pseudogene TRBV3-2) and TRBJ2-7, with 9 bases fitting TRBD1. What was sequenced was PBMCs or T cells enriched from blood (not recorded which). CDR3: CASSQAGQGYEQYF. CDR3 bases: TGTGCCAGCAGCCAAGCGGGACAGGGCTACGAGCAGTACTTC.